What follows are 2 T cell receptor beta chains derived from one specimen sequenced in a study of early T cells in non-severe SARS-CoV-2 infection. One entry per CDR3 protein results from TCRdb running MiXCR on the 5' RACE reads. This sample carries fewer than 80,000 distinct CDR3 sequences, approximately 8.8% of them seen once, and the ten largest clones take under 15%. The material sequenced was whole blood, taken at baseline. The receptors derive from an adult who was a healthcare worker with PCR-confirmed SARS-CoV-2 infection or an uninfected control (not recorded which).

This clonotype occurred many times. This chain uses TRBV3-1 with TRBJ1-1; D gene ambiguous. This CDR3 spans 12 amino acids. V lost 3 bases and J 2 bases, leaving 4 bases between the germline ends. CDR1 and CDR2 (germline): LGHDT, YNNKEL (reference sequence). The CDR3 is CASSHINTEAFF. Written as DNA, the CDR3 is TGTGCCAGCAGCCACATTAACACTGAAGCTTTCTTT.

This clonotype came up a few times. This rearrangement joins TRBV7-9 to TRBJ2-3; 11 nucleotides match TRBD2. There are 19 residues in the CDR3. Germline lookup yields CDR1 SEHNR and CDR2 FQNEAQ (reference sequence). V dropped 4 bases and J dropped 2; count of bases not matched to a gene: 14. CDR3 in DNA: TGTGCCAGCAGCTCAATGCCGGGACTAGCGGTCGACTACACAGATACGCAGTATTTT. Translated, it gives CASSSMPGLAVDYTDTQYF. The full variable domain, rest sourced from reference TRBV7-9 and TRBJ2-3, is DTGVSQNPRHKITKRGQNVTFRCDPISEHNRLYWYRQTLGQGPEFLTYFQNEAQLEKSRLLSDRFSAERPKGSFSTLEIQRTEQGDSAMYLCASSSMPGLAVDYTDTQYFGPGTRLTVL.